The 14 T cell receptor beta chains in this list originate from one sample, sequenced in a study of post-analysis software for immune sequencing data. Unique molecular identifiers had been added to the TCR beta cDNA libraries. TCRdb fed the PCR reads into MiXCR, producing one record per CDR3 protein. The table lists roughly 800,000 distinct CDR3 sequences, around 50% of them singletons. What these receptors recognize is not known. Study-wide findings and caveats: Included in a set of about 5 TRBV segments more frequent in patients than controls were TRBV5-6, TRBV5-1 and TRBV20-1.

The sequenced sample was blood. These receptors originate from a girl aged 10 to 17 with multiple sclerosis.

This clonotype was seen a single time. The chain has TRBV6-6 and TRBJ2-1; D not resolved. There are 12 residues in the CDR3. V was shortened by 1 base and J by 10 bases, with 8 bases between the two germline ends. From germline, CDR1 is MNHNY and CDR2 SVGAGI (reference sequence). The CDR3 nucleotides are TGTGCCAGCAGTTACTATACGATGGAGCAGTTCTTC. Amino acids: CASSYYTMEQFF.

This chain joins TRBV29-1 and TRBJ1-3, with D unresolved. The CDR3 extends over 13 amino acids. CDR1 and CDR2 from the germline V gene are SQVTM and ANQGSEA. The V end was cut by 7 bases, the J end by 4 bases, with 14 bases between. CDR3 loop: CSAAEGSGNTIYF. Written as DNA, the CDR3 is TGCAGCGCCGCAGAAGGGTCCGGAAACACCATATATTTT.

This chain uses TRBV12-3 or TRBV12-4 with TRBJ1-5; D call uncertain. The CDR3 covers 14 residues. The V and J ends lost 3 bases and 5 bases respectively, with 11 bases between them. CDR3 sequence reads: CASSFRVTDQPQHF. The DNA for the CDR3 is TGTGCCAGCAGTTTTAGGGTCACGGATCAGCCCCAGCATTTT.

This clonotype was counted only a few times. The rearrangement joins TRBV29-1 to TRBJ2-7; a weak D match, TRBD1 (5 bases). The CDR3 extends over 11 amino acids. Trimming took off 4 bases at V and 3 bases at J, with 7 bases between the two ends. Germline-derived CDR1 and CDR2 are SQVTM and ANQGSEA. CDR3 sequence (DNA): TGCAGCGTTGGGGGCTTCTACGAGCAGTACTTC. It encodes CSVGGFYEQYF.

This chain links TRBV10-3 with TRBJ2-5; unclear D gene. V lost 10 bases and J 1 base, leaving 13 bases between the germline ends. The CDR3 contains 13 residues. CDR1 is ENHRY, CDR2 SYGVKD, per germline. Written as DNA, the CDR3 is TGTGCCAGCACCGACGGATTCCAAGAGACCCAGTACTTC. It specifies CASTDGFQETQYF.

V usage is TRBV28 and J usage is TRBJ1-5; 7 bases map to TRBD1. V trimming: 4 bases; J trimming: 6 bases; junction bases outside the gene matches: 15. This CDR3 spans 17 amino acids. CDR1 is MDHEN and CDR2 is SYDVKM in the germline V gene. CDR3 sequence (DNA): TGTGCCAGCAGTTGGGACAGAGGCGGCTCGGTTCCTCAGCCCCAGCATTTT. It encodes CASSWDRGGSVPQPQHF. Using reference TRBV28 and TRBJ1-5 for the parts outside the CDR3, the full variable domain is DVKVTQSSRYLVKRTGEKVFLECVQDMDHENMFWYRQDPGLGLRLIYFSYDVKMKEKGDIPEGYSVSREKKERFSLILESASTNQTSMYLCASSWDRGGSVPQPQHFGDGTRLSIL.

This clonotype was seen a few times. The V call is TRBV6-2 or TRBV6-3, the J call TRBJ2-1; D gene uncertain. Germline V CDR1 and CDR2: MNHEY, SVGEGT. The CDR3 totals 13 residues. The V end was cut by 0 bases, the J end by 7 bases, with 7 bases between. The CDR3 loop reads CASSYSRNNEQFF. The CDR3 DNA sequence: TGTGCCAGCAGTTACTCGCGGAATAATGAGCAGTTCTTC.

This sequence joins TRBV12-3 or TRBV12-4 and TRBJ2-1; 9 nucleotides align to TRBD2. The CDR3 loop spans 17 amino acids. V lost 1 base and J lost 0; bases outside the gene matches: 4. The CDR3: CASSLDLAGLSYNEQFF. DNA for the CDR3: TGTGCCAGCAGTTTAGACCTAGCGGGGCTCTCCTACAATGAGCAGTTCTTC.

This chain uses TRBV12-3 or TRBV12-4 with TRBJ2-7; D is uncertain. There are 14 residues in the CDR3. V was clipped by 1 base and J by 7 bases, with 14 bases between them. As DNA, the CDR3 is TGTGCCAGCAGTTTAGTTGGGGTAAGCAATGAGCAGTACTTC. Residues: CASSLVGVSNEQYF.

V is TRBV20-1 and J is TRBJ2-3; D not certain. Germline CDR1 reads DFQATT; CDR2 reads SNEGSKA (reference sequence). This CDR3 comprises 13 residues. The V gene lost 0 bases and the J gene lost 2 bases, with 6 bases spanning the gap. The CDR3 DNA reads as TGCAGTGCTAGAGATCTCGCCACAGATACGCAGTATTTT. It is translated as CSARDLATDTQYF.

This clonotype was counted a few times. The gene calls are TRBV5-6 and TRBJ2-6; D gene ambiguous. The CDR3 consists of 19 residues. Germline lookup yields CDR1 SGHDT and CDR2 YYEEEE. V was clipped by 1 base and J by 0 bases, with 17 bases between them. The CDR3 nucleotides read TGTGCCAGCAGCTTGATTACGACTTCGAGAAACTCTGGGGCCAACGTCCTGACTTTC. Protein: CASSLITTSRNSGANVLTF.

The gene calls are TRBV7-9 and TRBJ2-7, with D possibly matching TRBD1 (6 bases). Germline loops: CDR1 SEHNR, CDR2 FQNEAQ (reference sequence). The CDR3 contains 18 residues. V gave up 5 bases and J gave up 3 bases, with 26 bases separating them. CDR3 residues: CASSPIGDKGNGDYEQYF. CDR3 bases: TGTGCCAGCAGCCCAATAGGGGACAAAGGTAATGGGGACTACGAGCAGTACTTC.

The chain joins TRBV7-8 to TRBJ2-1; D is ambiguous. The V end lost 3 bases, the J end lost 13 bases, and 19 bases lay between the germline ends. This CDR3 contains 14 residues. CDR1 SGHVS and CDR2 FQNEAQ come from the germline V gene. CDR3 DNA: TGTGCCAGCAGCTTCGACGGCCGTGGAGAGACCCAGTTCTTC. It specifies CASSFDGRGETQFF.

The chain combines TRBV12-3 or TRBV12-4 with TRBJ2-7; D is uncertain. The CDR3 sequence is 13 residues long. Trimming removed 4 bases at V and 7 bases at J, with 14 bases between. CDR3 bases: TGTGCCAGCAGTTACCCAGATCGAAGGGAGCAGTACTTC. It is translated as CASSYPDRREQYF.